This TCR beta chain was observed in a study of T cells in Graves' hyperthyroidism and ophthalmopathy. Turning to the study itself: Once the initial diagnosis was made, peripheral blood was obtained before any treatment.

The CDR3 runs to 16 residues. Per germline, CDR1 MGHRA and CDR2 YSYEKL. V lost 3 bases, J lost 2 bases, and 17 bases lay in between. Worth noting for this clonotype: Its antigen remains unknown.

TCR beta CDR3 regions were amplified from RNA transcripts. An initial round of RT-PCR targeting the TCR CDR3 relied on the HTBI primer set. TCRdb re-called the multiplex PCR reads with MiXCR, one entry per CDR3 protein. The table has about 420,000 distinct CDR3 sequences, 15% to 18% seen once; the top ten hold 12% to 15%. Study results and caveats: In the blood, most expanded thyroid clonotypes above 0.001 appeared as well.

This receptor was taken from a woman aged 18-30 years with Graves' hyperthyroidism. The sequenced sample was blood. This chain uses TRBV4-1 with TRBJ2-7; D is perhaps TRBD1 (6 bases). This CDR3 reads CASSQVGQPFTYEQYF. The CDR3 DNA follows: TGCGCCAGCAGCCAGGTCGGACAGCCTTTTACCTACGAGCAGTACTTC.